The 26 T cell receptor beta chains reported below all come from one sample, sequenced in a study of T-cell reconstitution after alpha-beta-depleted transplantation in children. A TCRbeta library incorporating unique molecular identifiers was prepared. TCRdb ran MiXCR on the PCR reads and lists one entry per CDR3 protein. This table holds under 60,000 distinct CDR3 sequences, under 6% found once. The sample consisted of PBMCs, mostly from graft donor cells, taken 60 days after TCRalphabeta/CD19-depleted stem cell transplant. These receptors all come from a female patient under 10 years old who had a stem cell transplant for aplastic anemia, so the T cells may come from the graft donor.

The chain joins TRBV30 to TRBJ1-5; 7 positions agree with TRBD1. In germline, CDR1 is GTSNPN, CDR2 SVGIG (reference sequence). The V segment lost 5 bases and the J segment 5 bases; nucleotides outside the gene matches: 9. The CDR3 has 14 amino acids. CDR3 bases: TGTGCCTGGGCGACAGGGAATGAGGATCAGCCCCAGCATTTT. This codes for CAWATGNEDQPQHF.

This clonotype was found many times. The junction departs from the called germline gene at one end, perhaps through a read error. The chain is built from TRBV20-1 and TRBJ2-2; 7 bases match TRBD2. Germline CDR1 is DFQATT and CDR2 is SNEGSKA (reference sequence). This CDR3 comprises 12 residues. The CDR3: CGGRESVGELFF. The CDR3 nucleotides read TGTGGGGGGAGGGAAAGCGTCGGGGAGCTGTTTTTT.

Ten or more counts support this clonotype. Written as DNA, the CDR3 is TGCGCCAGCAGCTTGGACACTGATTCACCCCTCCACTTT. Its protein is CASSLDTDSPLHF. V and J are TRBV5-1 and TRBJ1-6, with D uncertain. Trimming stripped 0 bases from V and 8 bases from J, with 6 bases between. This CDR3 comprises 13 residues. Germline V lookup: CDR1 SGHRS, CDR2 YFSETQ.

In its sample, this clonotype was seen many times. The chain combines TRBV20-1 with TRBJ2-7, with no clear D. CDR3 size: 12 residues. Deletions cut 4 bases from V and 1 base from J, with 8 bases between. Per the germline V gene, CDR1 is DFQATT and CDR2 is SNEGSKA (reference sequence). The CDR3 coding sequence is TGCAGTGCTACAGGCAGTTCCTACGAGCAGTACTTC. Its protein product is CSATGSSYEQYF.

This clonotype was counted at least ten times. The chain employs TRBV12-3 or TRBV12-4 and TRBJ2-1, with TRBD2 identical over 7 bases. This CDR3 has 12 amino acids. V trimming: 4 bases; J trimming: 8 bases; junction bases outside the gene matches: 2. The CDR3: CASSSRGDEQFF. Here the CDR3 DNA reads TGTGCCAGCAGTTCCCGGGGGGATGAGCAGTTCTTC.

This clonotype was counted many times. This chain links TRBV28 with TRBJ2-7, with TRBD2 matching 11 bases. There are 17 residues in the CDR3. J gave up 0 bases and V 7 bases, and 11 bases lay outside the gene matches. Germline V gene lookup returns CDR1 MDHEN and CDR2 SYDVKM. CDR3 protein: CASIGQLAGAGSYEQYF. CDR3 nucleotides: TGTGCCAGCATCGGACAACTAGCGGGAGCGGGCTCCTACGAGCAGTACTTC.

In this sample, this clonotype turned up many times. The chain carries TRBV15 and TRBJ2-1, with 14 bases fitting TRBD2. Germline V gene data show CDR1 as LNHNV and CDR2 as YYDKDF (reference sequence). Unmatched junction bases numbered 9, after V lost 3 bases and J lost 8 bases. This CDR3 has 17 residues. The CDR3 region is CATSRSGTSGGGDEQFF. In DNA, the CDR3 is TGTGCCACCAGCAGGTCCGGGACTAGCGGGGGTGGGGATGAGCAGTTCTTC.

This clonotype has at least ten counts. CDR3 region: CASSYDRDTQYF. The CDR3 nucleotides are TGTGCCAGCAGTTATGACAGGGATACGCAGTATTTT. The V call is TRBV5-6, the J call TRBJ2-3; possible D gene TRBD1, 6 bases. CDR1 and CDR2 (germline): SGHDT, YYEEEE. The V gene lost 5 bases and the J gene lost 6 bases, with 10 bases spanning the gap. This CDR3 is built from 12 residues. Complete variable domain (other parts from reference TRBV5-6 and TRBJ2-3): DAGVTQSPTHLIKTRGQQVTLRCSPKSGHDTVSWYQQALGQGPQFIFQYYEEEERQRGNFPDRFSGHQFPNYSSELNVNALLLGDSALYLCASSYDRDTQYFGPGTRLTVL.

This clonotype came up many times. The gene calls are TRBV7-6 and TRBJ2-1, with D possibly being TRBD1 or TRBD2 (7 bases each). The V gene lost 4 bases and the J gene lost 6 bases, with 13 bases spanning the gap. CDR3 length: 14 amino acids. Germline V gene data show CDR1 as SGHVS and CDR2 as FNYEAQ. The CDR3 is CASSSRGGGNEQFF. CDR3 nucleotide sequence: TGTGCCAGCAGCTCCAGGGGGGGTGGCAATGAGCAGTTCTTC.

This clonotype was counted ten times or more. CDR3 protein: CASSRQGISQPQHF. CDR3 bases: TGTGCCAGCAGCAGACAGGGAATAAGTCAGCCCCAGCATTTT. The chain couples TRBV7-8 to TRBJ1-5; TRBD1 matches at 7 bases. The CDR3 totals 14 residues. The V gene's germline CDR1 is SGHVS and CDR2 FQNEAQ. V trimming: 5 bases; J trimming: 6 bases; junction bases outside the gene matches: 7.

This clonotype has just a few counts. The chain carries TRBV28 and TRBJ1-1; no clear D gene. The CDR3 contains 15 residues. Germline loops: CDR1 MDHEN, CDR2 SYDVKM. V lost 5 bases and J lost 1, with 14 bases in between. CDR3 protein: CASSPPGRRNTEAFF. CDR3 nucleotides: TGTGCCAGCAGTCCACCTGGGCGGAGGAACACTGAAGCTTTCTTT. Supplemented by reference TRBV28 and TRBJ1-1, the full variable domain reads DVKVTQSSRYLVKRTGEKVFLECVQDMDHENMFWYRQDPGLGLRLIYFSYDVKMKEKGDIPEGYSVSREKKERFSLILESASTNQTSMYLCASSPPGRRNTEAFFGQGTRLTVV.

The J gene is TRBJ2-1, the V gene TRBV3-1, with 9 bases identical to TRBD1. V lost 11 bases, J lost 5 bases, and 22 bases stayed unmatched. CDR3 length: 18 residues. From germline, CDR1 is LGHDT and CDR2 YNNKEL (reference sequence). The CDR3 region has the DNA TGTGCCTCCTCCAAGCAGGCTATGGGACAGGGTTTGGACAATGAGCAGTTCTTC. Its translation: CASSKQAMGQGLDNEQFF.

Many counts were recorded for this clonotype. The rearrangement joins TRBV20-1 to TRBJ2-1; D unclear. V lost 6 bases and J 6 bases, leaving 12 bases between the germline ends. CDR3 length equals 12 residues. CDR1 and CDR2 from the germline V gene are DFQATT and SNEGSKA (reference sequence). CDR3 protein: CSAPSTGNEQFF. CDR3 in DNA: TGCAGTGCCCCTTCGACGGGCAATGAGCAGTTCTTC.

This clonotype was detected many times. The rearrangement uses TRBV27 and TRBJ2-5; the match to TRBD2 covers 12 bases. Losses at the gene ends were 5 bases for V and 4 bases for J; bases not matched to a gene: 2. Per germline, CDR1 MNHEY and CDR2 SMNVEV (reference sequence). This CDR3 has 14 residues. CDR3 sequence (DNA): TGTGCCAGCAGTCCGGGACTAGCGGGAGAGACCCAGTACTTC. Its protein product is CASSPGLAGETQYF.

This clonotype was detected ten times or more. The V and J genes are TRBV7-2 and TRBJ2-7; possibly TRBD2 for D (5 bases). The CDR3 is 15 residues long. V was shortened by 0 bases and J by 3 bases, with 12 bases between the two germline ends. CDR1 and CDR2 from the germline V gene are SGHTA and FQGNSA. In DNA form, the CDR3 reads TGTGCCAGCAGCTTAGCTTCGGACTCCTACTACGAGCAGTACTTC. This sequence encodes CASSLASDSYYEQYF.

The genes are TRBV5-1 and TRBJ2-1, with D perhaps given as TRBD1 or TRBD2 (5 bases each). The CDR3 contains 15 residues. The V end was cut by 0 bases, the J end by 7 bases, with 14 bases between. The germline gives CDR1 SGHRS, CDR2 YFSETQ. CDR3 region: CASSLGSGTVNEQFF. In DNA form, the CDR3 reads TGCGCCAGCAGCTTGGGGTCGGGGACGGTTAATGAGCAGTTCTTC.

This clonotype was found many times. This chain uses TRBV12-3 or TRBV12-4 with TRBJ2-3; D is possibly TRBD1 (7 bases). Trimming shortened V by 2 bases and J by 7 bases, and 10 bases separated the two germline ends. The CDR3 covers 13 residues. The CDR3 here is CASSLWRGHTQYF. The CDR3 nucleotides are TGTGCCAGCAGTTTATGGAGGGGGCATACGCAGTATTTT.

In regard to this clonotype: It may be a read error: a sequence one base away is much more abundant. The rearrangement uses TRBV5-1 and TRBJ2-7; D possibly uses TRBD1 or TRBD2 (5 bases each). The CDR3 sequence is 13 residues long. CDR1 SGHRS and CDR2 YFSETQ come from the germline V gene. In nucleotides, the CDR3 is TGCGCCAGCAGCTTGGGGGACGGCTACGACCAGTACTTC. It specifies CASSLGDGYDQYF.

Concerning this clonotype: This CDR3 fails to terminate in the conserved phenylalanine or tryptophan, so it likely reflects a read error. This sequence joins TRBV7-2 and TRBJ2-3, with D possibly being TRBD1 (5 bases). The CDR3 length is 14 residues. The germline gives CDR1 SGHTA, CDR2 FQGNSA. V was cut by 1 base and J by 0 bases, with 5 bases left in between. The CDR3 is CASSLDRSTDTQYY. The CDR3 DNA reads TGTGCCAGCAGCTTAGACAGGAGCACAGATACGCAGTATTAT.

Of note for this clonotype: Since a much larger clone is just one base distant, this may be a read error. The missing conserved phenylalanine or tryptophan at the end of this CDR3 makes a read error likely. The V call is TRBV7-6, the J call TRBJ2-7; 7 bases fit TRBD2. J lost 4 bases, V lost 4 bases, and 10 bases had no gene match. Germline CDR1 SGHVS, CDR2 FNYEAQ. CDR3 size: 15 residues. The CDR3 DNA sequence: TGTGCCAGCAGCTCTAGACCGGGACTAACGTACGAGCAGTACTTG. This gives the protein CASSSRPGLTYEQYL.

The CDR3 is CASSVPDRVTEAFF. The CDR3 DNA reads as TGTGCCAGCAGCGTCCCCGACAGGGTGACTGAAGCTTTCTTT. The chain has TRBV9 and TRBJ1-1; TRBD1 agrees at 7 bases. Looked up from germline, CDR1 is SGDLS and CDR2 is YYNGEE. The CDR3 consists of 14 residues. Losses at the gene ends were 2 bases for V and 5 bases for J; bases not matched to a gene: 6.

This clonotype was recorded many times. The V call is TRBV10-1, the J call TRBJ1-1, with 8 bases fitting TRBD1. This CDR3 contains 15 residues. The germline V gene has CDR1 WNHNN and CDR2 SYGVQD (reference sequence). V gave up 3 bases and J gave up 1 base; unmatched junction bases: 4. In nucleotides, the CDR3 is TGCGCCAGCAGTGATTCTGGACAGGGGAACACTGAAGCTTTCTTT. It translates to CASSDSGQGNTEAFF.

This clonotype was seen repeatedly, ten times or more. This chain joins TRBV21-1 and TRBJ1-6. TRBV21-1 represents a pseudogene. The CDR3 is 13 amino acids. CDR3 sequence: CASSGRFNSPLHF. CDR3 coding DNA: TGTGCCAGCAGTGGACGTTTCAATTCACCCCTCCACTTT.

The chain has TRBV6-5 and TRBJ2-3; the match to TRBD2 covers 8 bases. This CDR3 is 16 amino acids long. The germline V gene has CDR1 MNHEY and CDR2 SVGAGI. J was trimmed by 4 bases and V by 0 bases; bases with no gene match: 6. The CDR3 reads CASSYSTGGPADTQYF. The CDR3 DNA reads as TGTGCCAGCAGTTACTCGACGGGAGGGCCCGCAGATACGCAGTATTTT.

At least ten counts were recorded for this clonotype. This chain links TRBV6-5 with TRBJ2-3; 8 nucleotides match TRBD2. Germline lookup yields CDR1 MNHEY and CDR2 SVGAGI. V dropped 7 bases and J dropped 5; count of bases not matched to a gene: 8. CDR3 length: 14 amino acids. The CDR3 bases are TGTGCCAGCACGGCGGGGGCGGGAGGAGATACGCAGTATTTT. It codes for CASTAGAGGDTQYF.

This clonotype has at least ten counts. The chain couples TRBV7-3 to TRBJ2-3, with 15 bases identical to TRBD2. V was clipped by 5 bases and J by 5 bases; unmatched bases: 8. The CDR3 runs to 17 residues. Germline V gene sequence: CDR1 SGHTA, CDR2 FQGTGA. In DNA, the CDR3 is TGTGCCAGCAGCCCCTTCCCGGGACTAGCGGGAGGAGATACGCAGTATTTT. This translates into CASSPFPGLAGGDTQYF.